Presented here are 22 T cell receptor beta chains from one specimen sequenced in a study of neoadjuvant nivolumab and ipilimumab in lung cancer. Here immunoSEQ multiplex PCR was the method, and the copy in TCRdb shows in-frame clones only, minus some. Altogether approximately 40,000 clones are present, 89% being singletons, with the ten largest covering 3% to 4%. The sequences come from peripheral blood, collected before neoadjuvant nivolumab, alone or with ipilimumab. The receptors were gathered from an adult with non-small cell lung cancer.

This chain connects TRBV6-5 to TRBJ1-4, with D possibly matching TRBD1 (5 bases). Trimming cost V 6 bases and J 6 bases, with 14 bases left between them. The CDR3 contains 14 residues. The germline CDR1 and CDR2 sequences are MNHEY and SVGAGI. CDR3 in amino acids: CASRPGGRDEKLFF. In nucleotides, the CDR3 is TGTGCCAGCAGACCCGGGGGGAGGGATGAAAAACTGTTTTTT.

This chain joins TRBV10-3 and TRBJ1-1, with D possibly being TRBD1 (6 bases). The CDR3 is made up of 14 amino acids. CDR1 ENHRY and CDR2 SYGVKD come from the germline V gene. Trimming left V 10 bases short and J 0 bases short, with 15 bases between. Written as DNA, the CDR3 is TGTGCCACCCACCAGCAGGGGTTGAACACTGAAGCTTTCTTT. Encoded protein: CATHQQGLNTEAFF.

A few counts support this clone. The chain joins TRBV9 to TRBJ2-7, with a tentative D call TRBD1 (5 bases). This CDR3 has 14 residues. The germline gives CDR1 SGDLS, CDR2 YYNGEE. Between the trimmed V and J ends, which lost 4 bases and 0 bases, there was a span of 11 bases. The CDR3 is CASSRGLSSYEQYF. CDR3 nucleotide sequence: TGTGCCAGCAGCAGGGGTCTGAGCTCCTACGAGCAGTACTTC. Variable domain in full (rest from reference TRBV9 and TRBJ2-7): DSGVTQTPKHLITATGQRVTLRCSPRSGDLSVYWYQQSLDQGLQFLIQYYNGEERAKGNILERFSAQQFPDLHSELNLSSLELGDSALYFCASSRGLSSYEQYFGPGTRLTVT.

The rearrangement links TRBV5-4 to TRBJ2-7, with TRBD2 matching over 7 bases. This CDR3 has 13 amino acids. J gave up 3 bases and V 2 bases, and 2 bases lay outside the gene matches. Germline V gives CDR1 SGHNT, CDR2 YYREEE (reference sequence). The CDR3 DNA sequence: TGTGCCAGCAGCTTCCGCGGGAGCTACGAGCAGTACTTC. This codes for CASSFRGSYEQYF.

This clone was observed a single time. The chain carries TRBV7-9 and TRBJ1-1; D unresolved. Germline lookup yields CDR1 SEHNR and CDR2 FQNEAQ (reference sequence). V gave up 1 base and J gave up 6 bases, with 12 bases separating them. This CDR3 comprises 14 residues. CDR3 residues: CASSLVKGVAEAFF. CDR3 DNA sequence: TGTGCCAGCAGCTTAGTTAAGGGAGTGGCTGAAGCTTTCTTT.

The rearrangement uses TRBV9 and TRBJ2-7; tentatively, D is TRBD2 (6 bases). V was pared by 3 bases and J by 0 bases, with 13 bases between. The CDR3 runs 15 residues. Germline V gene sequence: CDR1 SGDLS, CDR2 YYNGEE. Written as DNA, the CDR3 is TGTGCCAGCAGCGCCCGTAGCGGAAGCTCCTACGAGCAGTACTTC. Encoded protein: CASSARSGSSYEQYF.

This chain links TRBV7-7 with TRBJ2-5, with 7 bases lining up with TRBD2. The germline V gene has CDR1 SSHAT and CDR2 FNYEAQ (reference sequence). The CDR3 is made up of 15 amino acids. V shed 1 base and J 5 bases; nucleotides not matched to a gene: 7. The CDR3: CASSLGGRGGETQYF. In nucleotides, the CDR3 is TGTGCCAGCAGCTTAGGCGGGAGAGGTGGGGAGACCCAGTACTTC.

This clone has more than one count but fewer than ten. The DNA for the CDR3 is TGTGCCAGCAGCCGTCTAGGCCTTGGAGGCGAGCAGTACTTC. Protein product: CASSRLGLGGEQYF. The V call is TRBV5-4, the J call TRBJ2-7, with D possibly TRBD2 on 5 matching bases. The CDR3 spans 14 residues. Trimming shortened V by 4 bases and J by 6 bases, and 17 bases separated the two germline ends. The germline V gene encodes CDR1 SGHNT and CDR2 YYREEE (reference sequence). Full variable domain (missing parts from reference TRBV5-4 and TRBJ2-7): ETGVTQSPTHLIKTRGQQVTLRCSSQSGHNTVSWYQQALGQGPQFIFQYYREEENGRGNFPPRFSGLQFPNYSSELNVNALELDDSALYLCASSRLGLGGEQYFGPGTRLTVT.

The gene calls are TRBV18 and TRBJ2-7, with D uncertain. The CDR3 is 14 amino acids. V dropped 0 bases and J dropped 0 bases, with 6 bases sitting between them. CDR1 KGHSH and CDR2 LQKENI come from the germline V gene. Here the CDR3 reads CASSPPGPSYEQYF. CDR3 DNA sequence: TGTGCCAGCTCACCACCAGGGCCCTCCTACGAGCAGTACTTC.

This clone was seen only once. The chain links TRBV7-9 to TRBJ2-1; 8 positions agree with TRBD1. Unmatched junction bases numbered 15, after V lost 4 bases and J lost 7 bases. Germline lookup yields CDR1 SEHNR and CDR2 FQNEAQ (reference sequence). The CDR3 length is 17 residues. In DNA form, the CDR3 reads TGTGCCAGCAGCTATCCCTCCGTGACAGGGGTTATGAATGAGCAGTTCTTC. Its translation: CASSYPSVTGVMNEQFF. The full variable domain, in which reference TRBV7-9 and TRBJ2-1 provide the parts outside the CDR3, is DTGVSQNPRHKITKRGQNVTFRCDPISEHNRLYWYRQTLGQGPEFLTYFQNEAQLEKSRLLSDRFSAERPKGSFSTLEIQRTEQGDSAMYLCASSYPSVTGVMNEQFFGPGTRLTVL.

The chain combines TRBV7-9 with TRBJ2-3; 7 nucleotides align to TRBD1. Germline V gene lookup returns CDR1 SEHNR and CDR2 FQNEAQ (reference sequence). The junction had 4 bases not matched to a gene; V was cut back by 5 bases and J by 5 bases. The length of the CDR3 is 13 residues. The CDR3 DNA is TGTGCCAGCAGCGCAAGACAGGGAGATACGCAGTATTTT. The encoded protein is CASSARQGDTQYF.

The chain links TRBV27 to TRBJ2-7; TRBD2 agrees at 12 bases. There are 15 residues in the CDR3. V gave up 3 bases and J gave up 3 bases; unmatched junction bases: 3. Germline V gives CDR1 MNHEY, CDR2 SMNVEV (reference sequence). CDR3 amino acids: CASSFTSGRIYEQYF. The CDR3 DNA reads as TGTGCCAGCAGTTTTACTAGCGGGAGGATCTACGAGCAGTACTTC.

V and J are TRBV5-1 and TRBJ2-1; either TRBD1 or TRBD2 may fit D (5 bases each). CDR1 and CDR2 from the germline V gene are SGHRS and YFSETQ. Trimming left V 0 bases short and J 4 bases short, with 5 bases between. The CDR3 is made up of 13 amino acids. CDR3 residues: CASSLGGYNEQFF. CDR3 in DNA: TGCGCCAGCAGCTTGGGGGGGTACAATGAGCAGTTCTTC. Full variable domain (missing parts from reference TRBV5-1 and TRBJ2-1): KAGVTQTPRYLIKTRGQQVTLSCSPISGHRSVSWYQQTPGQGLQFLFEYFSETQRNKGNFPGRFSGRQFSNSRSEMNVSTLELGDSALYLCASSLGGYNEQFFGPGTRLTVL.

The genes are TRBV11-3 and TRBJ2-2; D gene unclear. This CDR3 is built from 15 residues. Looked up from germline, CDR1 is SGHNT and CDR2 is YENEEA. The V and J ends lost 3 bases and 0 bases respectively, with 8 bases between them. Here the CDR3 DNA reads TGTGCCAGCAGCTTGTACCCATCGAACACCGGGGAGCTGTTTTTT. This translates into CASSLYPSNTGELFF.

The gene calls are TRBV30 and TRBJ1-4; D is ambiguous. CDR1 is GTSNPN and CDR2 is SVGIG in the germline V gene (reference sequence). Trimming removed 2 bases from V and 8 bases from J, with 6 bases in between. This CDR3 is 11 amino acids long. The chain's CDR3 is CAWSIQEKLFF. In DNA form, the CDR3 reads TGTGCCTGGAGTATACAAGAAAAACTGTTTTTT.

This clone was seen a handful of times. V and J are TRBV6-4 and TRBJ2-3; 12 nucleotides match TRBD2. The J segment lost 3 bases and the V segment lost 5 bases, leaving 6 bases of the junction unmatched. Germline loops: CDR1 MRHNA, CDR2 SNTAGT. The CDR3 is 16 residues long. The CDR3 loop reads CASSMTSGSETDTQYF. For the CDR3, the DNA is TGTGCCAGCAGTATGACTAGCGGGAGTGAGACAGATACGCAGTATTTT.

The chain is built from TRBV30 and TRBJ2-5; 7 bases fit TRBD2. This CDR3 region has 12 residues. Losses at the gene ends were 5 bases for V and 4 bases for J; bases not matched to a gene: 4. The germline V gene has CDR1 GTSNPN and CDR2 SVGIG (reference sequence). The CDR3 is CAWGSGGETQYF. CDR3 nucleotides: TGTGCCTGGGGGTCGGGGGGAGAGACCCAGTACTTC. Supplemented by reference TRBV30 and TRBJ2-5, the full variable domain reads SQTIHQWPATLVQPVGSPLSLECTVEGTSNPNLYWYRQAAGRGLQLLFYSVGIGQISSEVPQNLSASRPQDRQFILSSKKLLLSDSGFYLCAWGSGGETQYFGPGTRLLVL.

The rearrangement links TRBV11-3 to TRBJ2-2; 14 bases align to TRBD2. The CDR3 is made up of 17 amino acids. Trimming took 5 bases from V and 5 from J; bases not matched to a gene: 7. CDR1 is SGHNT and CDR2 is YENEEA in the germline V gene. The CDR3 DNA follows: TGTGCCAGCAGCAAGGGACTAGCGGGGGCCCGTACCGGGGAGCTGTTTTTT. Amino acids: CASSKGLAGARTGELFF.

The CDR3 here is CASSETSYEQYF. DNA of the CDR3: TGTGCCAGCTCCGAGACCTCCTACGAGCAGTACTTC. V gene TRBV28 combines with J gene TRBJ2-7; unclear D gene. V was shortened by 8 bases and J by 0 bases, with 8 bases between the two germline ends. The CDR3 runs 12 residues. Germline-derived CDR1 and CDR2 are MDHEN and SYDVKM.

This clone has just one count. The genes are TRBV7-8 and TRBJ2-1; TRBD2 matches at 9 bases. With V trimmed by 1 base and J by 9 bases, 10 bases remained unmatched. The CDR3 spans 16 residues. Germline values: CDR1 SGHVS, CDR2 FQNEAQ. CDR3 sequence: CASSLGIAGVQLEQFF. CDR3 bases: TGTGCCAGCAGCTTAGGGATAGCGGGAGTACAACTTGAGCAGTTCTTC.

This chain joins TRBV7-2 and TRBJ2-2, with 10 bases that match TRBD2. Trimming at V came to 7 bases and at J to 4 bases, leaving 3 bases not matched to a gene. Per the germline V gene, CDR1 is SGHTA and CDR2 is FQGNSA. The CDR3 runs 14 residues. The CDR3 is CASNRLAGTGELFF. The CDR3 DNA is TGTGCCAGCAACAGACTAGCGGGCACCGGGGAGCTGTTTTTT.

V is TRBV5-4 and J is TRBJ2-5, with 9 bases fitting TRBD2. Losses at the gene ends were 2 bases for V and 5 bases for J; bases not matched to a gene: 4. From germline, CDR1 is SGHNT and CDR2 YYREEE (reference sequence). CDR3 length: 14 amino acids. The CDR3 is CASSLAGGAETQYF. CDR3 bases: TGTGCCAGCAGCTTAGCGGGAGGTGCCGAGACCCAGTACTTC.